A single TCR beta chain is shown here with its context. Its antigen remains unidentified. Base-call qualities are not available, and no considerably larger clone is one nucleotide away. The sample's treatment or condition label, decoded: roughly 11-day PBMC culture with coronavirus spike peptide pools or control peptides (ViraFEST assay). To expand antigen-specific T cells with peptide pools and then pick out the expanded clonotypes through TCR sequencing, the study relied on the ViraFEST assay. The convalescent patients' positive SARS-CoV-2 PCR tests fell between March and December 2020, which was before the Alpha, Beta and Delta variants emerged in the United States. Each well held roughly 2.2 million PBMCs cultured in IMDM containing approximately 5% human AB serum and approximately 9.1 IU/ml IL-2, with 8.5 to 10 ug/ml peptide pools added. Half of the culture medium was replaced with fresh IL-2-containing medium on days 3 and 7. After 10 to 11 days of culture, CD4+ T cells were isolated by negative selection with the EasySep CD4+ T cell isolation kit. Ficoll-Paque Plus gradient centrifugation was used to isolate PBMCs from whole blood, and the isolated PBMCs were then either used fresh or cryopreserved at -140C. Each culture condition was generally run in triplicate wells.

To prepare the library, PCR was applied. DNA from cultured CD4+ T cells underwent TCR sequencing with the Oncomine TCR Beta short-read assay at the Johns Hopkins FTIC core. The QIAamp micro DNA kit was used to extract genomic DNA from the cultured CD4+ T cells. Oncomine TCR Beta libraries made from cultured CD4+ T cells were pooled using unique dual indexes and sequenced on an Illumina iSeq 100. Concerning the study's data processing: Non-productive sequences were filtered out, and CDR3s that did not start with C, did not end with F or W, or were shorter than 7 amino acids were discarded. The MANAFEST web application identified antigen-specific clonotypes by comparing peptide-stimulated wells against reference wells and other culture wells. For a clone to be called positive, the clone needed an FDR below 0.05, an odds ratio above 5, and a productive frequency above 0.1% in at least two of three replicate wells. Clonotypes that were significantly expanded in both SARS-CoV-2 spike wells and at least one common cold coronavirus spike condition were defined as cross-reactive. CDR3 homology was assessed with Levenshtein distances (stringdist) and unrooted phylogenetic trees (ape) in R version 3.6.1. TCRdb reprocessed the public reads (quality trimming at Q25 with fastp, clone calling with MiXCR) and kept in-frame beta chains. Every CDR3 protein is listed once, alongside the most common genes and DNA of its rows. The authors' filters were not applied to this entry. A total of some 20,000 distinct CDR3 sequences appear in this sample, 26% of them only once. The leading ten clones occupy approximately 11% of the sample.

CDR1 SGHTA and CDR2 FQGTGA are derived from the germline V gene. V loses 2 bases of germline sequence and J loses 7 bases, and the interval between the two ends is 9 bases. The CDR3 covers 13 residues, taking in both the cysteine and the phenylalanine. The entry retains the CDR3 DNA only, 39 bases that are in frame from base 1. The sample belongs to a study of vaccination and CD4 T cells after COVID-19 (dated by TCRdb to 2022 to 2024). About the investigation overall: SARS-CoV-2 positivity had been established in the convalescent patients by nasal swab PCR, and mild disease was recorded in nine of these patients and severe disease in one. Six males and four females were included in the convalescent cohort, with two Hispanic individuals, seven Caucasians, two Asians and one multiracial person represented. Two doses of either the Pfizer-BioNTech BNT162b2 vaccine (n=8) or the Moderna mRNA-1273 vaccine (n=2) were administered to participants. Post-COVID blood samples were collected from convalescent patients a median of approximately 93 days after diagnosis, with a range of roughly 35 to 161 days. Post-vaccine blood samples were taken a median of 72 days after the second vaccine dose, with a range of roughly 13 to 250 days. Overlapping spike peptide pools from SARS-CoV-2 and from the common cold coronaviruses HCoV-NL63, HCoV-OC43 and HCoV-229E were used as culture stimuli. Control cultures used a CEFX viral epitope pool as positive control, an HIV-1 Nef peptide pool as negative control, or no peptide. In around nine COVID-19 convalescent patients and a handful of infection-naive healthy vaccine recipients, the spike-specific CD4+ TCR repertoire before mRNA vaccination was compared with the repertoire after mRNA vaccination.

The research as a whole found: In convalescent patients, a median around 90% of post-vaccine SARS-CoV-2-reactive clones were detected only after vaccination, and vaccine-specific priming was suggested by this finding. In convalescent patients, nearly all vaccine-specific clones (304 of 307) were found to be mono-reactive for SARS-CoV-2 spike rather than cross-reactive with common cold coronaviruses. Only a relatively small number of convalescent patients were included in the study, and early timepoints following natural infection were not analyzed. The median number of SARS-CoV-2-reactive clonotypes rose from around 21 after infection to roughly 38 after vaccination, but the change was not significant.

Rearrangement joined TRBV7-3 to TRBJ2-1; too little of a D gene remains to name it. The TCR sequence derives from a human donor with COVID-19. The sample consisted of cultured CD4+ T cells from blood. For the CDR3, the sequence is CASSLHVVNEQFF. The nucleotide sequence reads TGTGCCAGCAGCTTACATGTGGTAAATGAGCAGTTCTTC.